This T cell receptor (beta chain) was captured by sequencing in a study of CD8 T cells in ankylosing spondylitis. The CDR3 runs to 16 residues. Germline V gene lookup returns CDR1 SSHAT and CDR2 FNYEAQ (reference sequence). Study-wide findings and caveats: Matched ankylosing spondylitis synovial fluid reportedly showed significant enrichment of disease-linked clones. Existing reports had already noted some motif variants in reactive arthritis synovial fluid and blood. What appeared characteristic of ankylosing spondylitis blood was a TCR beta motif of 7 or 8 highly homologous variants.

This clonotype occurred a few times. Its antigen is still unknown. Mismatch with germline at one junction end may stem from a read error. Library preparation for TCR beta used quantitative 5'-RACE with molecular barcodes. TCRdb reprocessed the 5' RACE reads via MiXCR and lists one record per CDR3 protein. The top ten clones hold roughly 8.3% of a sample with around 280,000 distinct CDR3 sequences, 15% to 25% of them seen once. Sequencing was carried out using blood, either unsorted or a sorted T cell fraction (not recorded which). The source is a male donor with ankylosing spondylitis or in good health (not recorded which). The genes are TRBV7-7 and TRBJ2-2; TRBD1 matches at 9 bases. Here the CDR3 DNA reads TGTGCTAGCAGGTTGGGACAGGGCCTTAACACCGGGGAGCTGTTTTTT. It encodes CASRLGQGLNTGELFF.